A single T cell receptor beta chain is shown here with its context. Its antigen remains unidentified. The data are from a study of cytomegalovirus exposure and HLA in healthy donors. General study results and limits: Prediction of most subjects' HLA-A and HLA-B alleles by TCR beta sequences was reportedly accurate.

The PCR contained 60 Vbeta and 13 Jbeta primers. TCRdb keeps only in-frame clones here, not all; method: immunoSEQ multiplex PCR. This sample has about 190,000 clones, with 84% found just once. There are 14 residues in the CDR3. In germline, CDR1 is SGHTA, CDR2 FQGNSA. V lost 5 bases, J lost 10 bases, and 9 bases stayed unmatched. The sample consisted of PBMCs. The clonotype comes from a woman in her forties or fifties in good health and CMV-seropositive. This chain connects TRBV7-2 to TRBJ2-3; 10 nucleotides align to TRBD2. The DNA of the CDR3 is TGTGCCAGCAGCCGAGGGCTAGCGGGGGCTCCGCAGTATTTT. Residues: CASSRGLAGAPQYF.